The next 11 T cell receptor beta chains were all read from a single sample in a study of CD8+CD57+ T cells in acquired aplastic anemia. Previously, flow cytometry had revealed CD8+CD57+ cell expansion in the patients chosen for sequencing. According to the study, genomic DNA was the template for TCR beta VDJ and CDR3 profiling. TCRdb re-called the reads through MiXCR, storing one row per CDR3 protein. The sample records approximately 300,000 distinct CDR3 sequences, approximately 57% being singletons. The sequenced material came from sorted CD4+, CD8+, or CD8+CD57+ T cells (not recorded which) from PBMCs. These TCRs come from a human donor with aplastic anemia.

V and J are TRBV20-1 and TRBJ2-1; possibly TRBD1 or TRBD2 for D (5 bases each). The CDR3 spans 14 residues. In germline, CDR1 is DFQATT, CDR2 SNEGSKA (reference sequence). V was pared by 5 bases and J by 0 bases, with 11 bases between. CDR3 bases: TGCAGTGCTGCTTCTGGGGGCTCCTACAATGAGCAGTTCTTC. Translated: CSAASGGSYNEQFF.

This clonotype appeared many times. V gene TRBV4-1 combines with J gene TRBJ2-5; D is possibly TRBD1 (5 bases). This CDR3 region has 15 residues. Germline V gene data show CDR1 as MGHRA and CDR2 as YSYEKL. Trimming pared 0 bases from V and 5 bases from J, leaving 13 bases between. For the CDR3, the DNA is TGCGCCAGCAGCCAAGATCCGTGGGGCAGGGAGACCCAGTACTTC. Translation: CASSQDPWGRETQYF.

This chain uses TRBV5-1 with TRBJ2-1; D unclear. Germline assignment: CDR1 SGHRS and CDR2 YFSETQ. V lost 0 bases and J 0 bases, leaving 4 bases between the germline ends. The length of the CDR3 is 14 residues. The CDR3 DNA reads TGCGCCAGCAGCTTGGTGACCTCCTACAATGAGCAGTTCTTC. As protein: CASSLVTSYNEQFF. The whole variable domain, remainder taken from reference TRBV5-1 and TRBJ2-1, is KAGVTQTPRYLIKTRGQQVTLSCSPISGHRSVSWYQQTPGQGLQFLFEYFSETQRNKGNFPGRFSGRQFSNSRSEMNVSTLELGDSALYLCASSLVTSYNEQFFGPGTRLTVL.

The chain has TRBV20-1 and TRBJ2-3; possibly TRBD1 for D (5 bases). V was clipped by 6 bases and J by 0 bases, with 13 bases between them. This CDR3 region has 14 residues. Looked up from germline, CDR1 is DFQATT and CDR2 is SNEGSKA (reference sequence). The CDR3 sequence: CSASAKGSTDTQYF. DNA for the CDR3: TGCAGTGCCTCCGCAAAGGGGAGCACAGATACGCAGTATTTT.

This rearrangement joins TRBV10-3 to TRBJ1-1; the match to TRBD1 covers 9 bases. The germline V gene has CDR1 ENHRY and CDR2 SYGVKD. The CDR3 spans 13 residues. V dropped 6 bases and J dropped 5; count of bases not matched to a gene: 4. As DNA, the CDR3 is TGTGCCATCAGGACAGGGGGAGGGACTGAAGCTTTCTTT. As protein: CAIRTGGGTEAFF.

This clonotype appeared many times. This sequence joins TRBV27 and TRBJ2-7; unclear D gene. With 0 bases removed from V and 7 bases from J, the gap between germline ends came to 13 bases. In germline, CDR1 is MNHEY, CDR2 SMNVEV (reference sequence). The CDR3 extends over 14 amino acids. CDR3 sequence reads: CASSLSVGLGEQYF. The DNA of the CDR3 is TGTGCCAGCAGTTTATCGGTGGGATTGGGAGAGCAGTACTTC.

The chain employs TRBV5-1 and TRBJ2-7; D not resolved. Germline V gene data show CDR1 as SGHRS and CDR2 as YFSETQ. This CDR3 has 15 amino acids. Trimming pared 3 bases from V and 0 bases from J, leaving 13 bases between. CDR3 region: CASSSHELLSYEQYF. DNA of the CDR3: TGCGCCAGCAGCTCCCACGAGCTCCTCTCCTACGAGCAGTACTTC.

This chain links TRBV7-3 with TRBJ2-1, with D possibly being TRBD1 (8 bases). This CDR3 region has 14 residues. Trimming took 5 bases from V and 6 from J, leaving 14 bases between them. The germline CDR1 and CDR2 sequences are SGHTA and FQGTGA. CDR3 amino acids: CASSAQGGTNEQFF. CDR3 nucleotide sequence: TGTGCCAGCAGCGCACAGGGGGGGACCAATGAGCAGTTCTTC.

This sequence joins TRBV10-3 and TRBJ2-7; D is perhaps TRBD1 (6 bases). V lost 6 bases and J lost 3, with 18 bases in between. The CDR3 loop spans 15 amino acids. Germline V CDR1 and CDR2: ENHRY, SYGVKD. CDR3 bases: TGTGCCATCAGAGACGACAGGTCGGGTCGCTACGAGCAGTACTTC. This sequence encodes CAIRDDRSGRYEQYF.

This clonotype appeared a few times. The chain carries TRBV5-4 and TRBJ1-1; maybe TRBD1 (6 bases). The germline V gene has CDR1 SGHNT and CDR2 YYREEE (reference sequence). This CDR3 contains 14 residues. V was shortened by 9 bases and J by 0 bases, with 15 bases between the two germline ends. CDR3 in DNA: TGTGCCATCTCAAACGGGGGCTTGAACACTGAAGCTTTCTTT. It encodes CAISNGGLNTEAFF.

The chain joins TRBV7-2 to TRBJ2-6; D gene unclear. The CDR3 contains 15 residues. Trimming stripped 1 base from V and 2 bases from J, with 6 bases between. Germline CDR1 is SGHTA and CDR2 is FQGNSA. This CDR3 reads CASSLGGAGANVLTF. CDR3 in DNA: TGTGCCAGCAGCTTAGGTGGGGCTGGGGCCAACGTCCTGACTTTC.